Given below is one TCR beta chain in context. Followed over time, Seattle patients had been enrolled while infection was active. This specimen belongs to a study of blood T cell repertoires in COVID-19. For the study at large: T cells, B-cell-depleted T cells, or PBMCs provided the cDNA or gDNA that served as material.

Under the authors' procedure: Estimates of nucleated cell counts were drawn from the amplification of reference gene primers. Here immunoSEQ multiplex PCR was the method, and the copy in TCRdb shows in-frame clones only, minus some. V and J calls and clone size follow that table, whereas D and trimming were derived from the DNA. The profile shows approximately 170,000 clones, 90% to 95% of them singletons. The length of the CDR3 is 16 residues. CDR1 and CDR2 from the germline V gene are MRHNA and SNTAGT. V lost 6 bases to trimming and J lost 2 bases; unmatched junction nucleotides: 8. The sample taken for sequencing was peripheral blood. The rearrangement uses TRBV6-4 and TRBJ2-3; 10 nucleotides match TRBD2. The receptor comes from a woman in her sixties with COVID-19, enrolled during active disease. The DNA of the CDR3 is TGTGCCAGCAGCCCCACTAGCGGGGTCCCCACAGATACGCAGTATTTT. Its protein product is CASSPTSGVPTDTQYF.